What follows are 30 T cell receptor beta chains derived from one specimen sequenced in a study of blood T cell repertoires in COVID-19. Here immunoSEQ multiplex PCR was the method, and the copy in TCRdb shows in-frame clones only, minus some. Found here are about 210,000 clones, about 88% of them singletons; the top ten hold around 1.6%. The specimen was peripheral blood. The source is a man aged 65-85 years with acute or convalescent COVID-19.

The V call is TRBV2, the J call TRBJ1-2, with D maybe TRBD1 (6 bases). The ends were cut back, 1 base at V and 8 bases at J, with 14 bases in the middle. The CDR3 has 14 residues. The germline V gene encodes CDR1 SNHLY and CDR2 FYNNEI. The CDR3 spells CASSEGFQGRGYTF. In DNA form, the CDR3 reads TGTGCCAGCAGTGAAGGGTTCCAGGGGAGAGGCTACACCTTC.

The chain links TRBV28 to TRBJ1-2; 9 bases map to TRBD1. This CDR3 spans 13 amino acids. J gave up 8 bases and V 8 bases, and 9 bases lay outside the gene matches. Germline V lookup: CDR1 MDHEN, CDR2 SYDVKM. CDR3 region: CASGDRARRGYTF. The DNA for the CDR3 is TGTGCCAGCGGGGACAGGGCTCGGAGGGGCTACACCTTC.

The V call is TRBV4-3, the J call TRBJ2-4; a possible D gene is TRBD2 (5 bases). Germline-derived CDR1 and CDR2 are LGHNA and YSLEER. V dropped 2 bases and J dropped 10 bases, with 21 bases sitting between them. The CDR3 has 16 amino acids. This chain's CDR3 is CASSQPPCETRRIQYF. The CDR3 DNA reads as TGCGCCAGCAGCCAACCCCCTTGTGAGACGAGGAGGATTCAGTACTTC.

The chain uses TRBV15 and TRBJ2-1; D is unresolved. The V gene lost 0 bases and the J gene lost 8 bases, with 14 bases spanning the gap. Germline CDR1 and CDR2: LNHNV and YYDKDF (reference sequence). The CDR3 is 15 amino acids. CDR3 region: CATSRDPNPVDEQFF. CDR3 coding DNA: TGTGCCACCAGCAGAGATCCCAACCCGGTGGATGAGCAGTTCTTC.

This chain uses TRBV19 with TRBJ2-1; 13 bases map to TRBD2. The CDR3 loop spans 16 amino acids. From germline, CDR1 is LNHDA and CDR2 SQIVND (reference sequence). Trimming took 3 bases from V and 15 from J; bases not matched to a gene: 14. The CDR3 DNA follows: TGTGCCAGTAGTATGGGAGGACTAGCGGGAGCCGGGGATCGGTTCTTC. Amino acid sequence: CASSMGGLAGAGDRFF.

The chain couples TRBV10-2 to TRBJ2-1, with D possibly being TRBD2 (6 bases). CDR1 is WSHSY, CDR2 SAAADI, per germline. The CDR3 totals 13 residues. Deletions cut 9 bases from V and 4 bases from J, with 13 bases between. For the CDR3, the DNA is TGCGCCAGTCGGGACTTCGTTTACAATGAGCAGTTCTTC. Its protein product is CASRDFVYNEQFF.

V gene TRBV5-5 combines with J gene TRBJ2-2, with D unclear. The V and J ends lost 1 base and 4 bases respectively, with 14 bases between them. The CDR3 totals 16 residues. Germline assignment: CDR1 SGHKS and CDR2 YYEKEE (reference sequence). The CDR3 reads CASSLFIGSGTGELFF. The CDR3 bases are TGTGCCAGCAGCTTGTTTATTGGTTCGGGCACCGGGGAGCTGTTTTTT.

V and J are TRBV19 and TRBJ2-1; TRBD1 is a possible D gene (5 bases). The V and J ends lost 3 bases and 6 bases respectively, with 9 bases between them. This CDR3 is 13 amino acids long. Germline V CDR1 and CDR2: LNHDA, SQIVND (reference sequence). CDR3 sequence: CASSIRVSNEQFF. For the CDR3, the DNA is TGTGCCAGTAGTATCAGGGTCTCCAATGAGCAGTTCTTC.

The J gene is TRBJ1-2, the V gene TRBV4-2; D not resolved. This CDR3 is 15 amino acids long. Germline V gene lookup returns CDR1 LGHNA and CDR2 YNFKEQ. The V end lost 5 bases, the J end lost 2 bases, and 15 bases lay between the germline ends. DNA of the CDR3: TGTGCCAGCAGCGAAAACGGTCTTCTGAACTATGGCTACACCTTC. Protein: CASSENGLLNYGYTF.

This rearrangement joins TRBV5-5 to TRBJ2-2; D gene ambiguous. Germline V lookup: CDR1 SGHKS, CDR2 YYEKEE (reference sequence). CDR3 length equals 13 residues. Trimming left V 3 bases short and J 4 bases short, with 7 bases between. CDR3 amino acids: CASSSSVTGELFF. The CDR3 bases are TGTGCCAGCAGCTCCAGCGTCACCGGGGAGCTGTTTTTT.

The chain joins TRBV10-3 to TRBJ2-7; D call uncertain. CDR3 size: 12 residues. V was trimmed by 8 bases and J by 0 bases, leaving 8 bases between them. Germline V CDR1 and CDR2: ENHRY, SYGVKD. CDR3 in DNA: TGTGCCATCGGAGCCAGCTCCTACGAGCAGTACTTC. Its translation: CAIGASSYEQYF.

The CDR3 loop is CSVTGTGSEKLFF. The CDR3 DNA sequence: TGCAGCGTCACCGGGACAGGGTCTGAAAAACTGTTTTTT. The V call is TRBV29-1, the J call TRBJ1-4; 9 positions match TRBD1. Losses at the gene ends were 6 bases for V and 7 bases for J; bases not matched to a gene: 6. This CDR3 contains 13 residues. Germline V gives CDR1 SQVTM, CDR2 ANQGSEA.

The chain employs TRBV2 and TRBJ2-1; 10 positions agree with TRBD1. V shed 3 bases, J shed 6 bases, and the junction held 2 bases outside the gene matches. CDR1 and CDR2 (germline): SNHLY, FYNNEI. The CDR3 runs 14 residues. This CDR3 reads CASSERTGGNEQFF. The CDR3 nucleotides are TGTGCCAGCAGTGAGCGGACAGGGGGCAATGAGCAGTTCTTC.

The chain links TRBV10-3 to TRBJ2-1, with 12 positions matching TRBD2. V dropped 10 bases and J dropped 8; count of bases not matched to a gene: 6. Germline loops: CDR1 ENHRY, CDR2 SYGVKD. The CDR3 loop spans 13 amino acids. The CDR3 DNA reads TGTGCCACCGCTAGCGGGAGGGAAGATGAGCAGTTCTTC. It translates to CATASGREDEQFF.

The CDR3 reads CASSVAGVQETQYF. CDR3 nucleotides: TGTGCCAGCAGCGTAGCGGGAGTGCAAGAGACCCAGTACTTC. This chain joins TRBV9 and TRBJ2-5; TRBD2 is a possible D gene (6 bases). Trimming removed 0 bases from V and 2 bases from J, with 8 bases in between. The germline gives CDR1 SGDLS, CDR2 YYNGEE. The CDR3 has 14 amino acids. The entire variable domain, with the rest obtained from reference TRBV9 and TRBJ2-5, is as follows: DSGVTQTPKHLITATGQRVTLRCSPRSGDLSVYWYQQSLDQGLQFLIQYYNGEERAKGNILERFSAQQFPDLHSELNLSSLELGDSALYFCASSVAGVQETQYFGPGTRLLVL.

V is TRBV15 and J is TRBJ2-7; no clear D gene. The CDR3 consists of 13 residues. Germline V lookup: CDR1 LNHNV, CDR2 YYDKDF (reference sequence). V lost 5 bases and J 2 bases, leaving 10 bases between the germline ends. The DNA for the CDR3 is TGTGCCACCAGCTCCACAGTTACCTACGAGCAGTACTTC. This encodes CATSSTVTYEQYF. Full variable domain (remainder filled in from reference TRBV15 and TRBJ2-7): DAMVIQNPRYQVTQFGKPVTLSCSQTLNHNVMYWYQQKSSQAPKLLFHYYDKDFNNEADTPDNFQSRRPNTSFCFLDIRSPGLGDTAMYLCATSSTVTYEQYFGPGTRLTVT.

This chain connects TRBV11-2 to TRBJ2-7; 7 bases fit TRBD1. The trim removed 5 bases at V and 2 bases at J, leaving 6 bases unmatched. Germline assignment: CDR1 SGHAT and CDR2 FQNNGV. The CDR3 consists of 14 residues. The DNA for the CDR3 is TGTGCCAGCAGCCTGGGACAGACTACCTACGAGCAGTACTTC. As protein: CASSLGQTTYEQYF.

The chain is built from TRBV19 and TRBJ2-1, with 8 bases fitting TRBD2. Germline V CDR1 and CDR2: LNHDA, SQIVND (reference sequence). V lost 0 bases to trimming and J lost 8 bases; unmatched junction nucleotides: 6. The CDR3 runs to 15 residues. The CDR3 reads CASSIDSSGGYEQFF. In DNA, the CDR3 is TGTGCCAGTAGTATAGATTCCTCGGGGGGGTATGAGCAGTTCTTC.

CDR3 sequence reads: CASSPGTSVYEQYF. The CDR3, as DNA: TGTGCCAGCAGCCCCGGGACTAGCGTGTACGAGCAGTACTTC. The chain recombines TRBV7-3 with TRBJ2-7; 10 bases align to TRBD2. This CDR3 comprises 14 residues. V lost 5 bases and J lost 4; bases outside the gene matches: 5. CDR1 is SGHTA, CDR2 FQGTGA, per germline.

The chain combines TRBV2 with TRBJ1-2; D is uncertain. In germline, CDR1 is SNHLY, CDR2 FYNNEI. The CDR3 sequence is 14 residues long. Trimming left V 3 bases short and J 0 bases short, with 8 bases between. CDR3 amino acids: CASSDRRSNYGYTF. The CDR3 DNA sequence: TGTGCCAGCAGTGACAGGAGGTCTAACTATGGCTACACCTTC.

V gene TRBV9 combines with J gene TRBJ2-7; D may be TRBD1 (5 bases). The CDR3 loop spans 15 amino acids. V shed 1 base and J shed 5 bases, with 16 bases lying between them. Germline CDR1 SGDLS, CDR2 YYNGEE. CDR3: CASSVTPAGRHEQYF. CDR3 coding DNA: TGTGCCAGCAGCGTAACTCCGGCAGGGCGCCACGAGCAGTACTTC.

This chain joins TRBV28 and TRBJ1-2; 7 bases match TRBD1. This CDR3 region has 13 residues. The V segment lost 3 bases and the J segment 7 bases; nucleotides outside the gene matches: 5. The V gene's germline CDR1 is MDHEN and CDR2 SYDVKM. In DNA, the CDR3 is TGTGCCAGCAGTTTGAGGGGGCGAACTGGCTACACCTTC. Translated: CASSLRGRTGYTF.

The rearrangement links TRBV7-8 to TRBJ1-3; D is unclear. CDR1 is SGHVS and CDR2 is FQNEAQ in the germline V gene. This CDR3 contains 14 residues. V dropped 5 bases and J dropped 9 bases, with 17 bases sitting between them. CDR3 sequence reads: CASSLHAAPGTIYF. The CDR3 DNA reads as TGTGCCAGCAGCCTCCACGCAGCGCCTGGCACCATATATTTT.

The chain carries TRBV19 and TRBJ2-1, with D possibly TRBD1 on 5 matching bases. Looked up from germline, CDR1 is LNHDA and CDR2 is SQIVND (reference sequence). The CDR3 extends over 14 amino acids. Deletions cut 6 bases from V and 7 bases from J, with 16 bases between. The CDR3 DNA follows: TGTGCCAGTAGCCGGACAAGGCAACAGAATGAGCAGTTCTTC. Encoded protein: CASSRTRQQNEQFF. The full variable domain, rest sourced from reference TRBV19 and TRBJ2-1, is DGGITQSPKYLFRKEGQNVTLSCEQNLNHDAMYWYRQDPGQGLRLIYYSQIVNDFQKGDIAEGYSVSREKKESFPLTVTSAQKNPTAFYLCASSRTRQQNEQFFGPGTRLTVL.

The chain joins TRBV28 to TRBJ2-1, with D perhaps TRBD1 (6 bases). The CDR3 length is 11 residues. V was trimmed by 10 bases and J by 10 bases, leaving 14 bases between them. Germline CDR1 is MDHEN and CDR2 is SYDVKM. CDR3 DNA: TGTGCCACGCACAGGGTTTTGGAGCAGTTCTTC. Translation: CATHRVLEQFF.

V usage is TRBV5-1 and J usage is TRBJ2-7; TRBD1 aligns across 10 bases. This CDR3 has 13 residues. Unmatched junction bases numbered 3, after V lost 7 bases and J lost 2 bases. The germline CDR1 and CDR2 sequences are SGHRS and YFSETQ. The CDR3 is CASRGTGAYEQYF. CDR3 in DNA: TGCGCCAGCCGAGGGACAGGGGCCTACGAGCAGTACTTC.

There are many counts of this clone. The chain recombines TRBV19 with TRBJ1-5; 7 bases are a match to TRBD1. The CDR3 is made up of 13 amino acids. Germline assignment: CDR1 LNHDA and CDR2 SQIVND (reference sequence). CDR3 DNA: TGTGGGTCCGGGACAGATAGCAATCAGCCCCAGCATTTT. Protein: CGSGTDSNQPQHF.

The chain combines TRBV6-6 with TRBJ1-6; TRBD1 might be the D (6 bases). Looked up from germline, CDR1 is MNHNY and CDR2 is SVGAGI (reference sequence). V was clipped by 5 bases and J by 6 bases, with 11 bases between them. There are 14 residues in the CDR3. The CDR3 coding sequence is TGTGCCAGCAGTCTGGACAGTGCTAATTCACCCCTCCACTTT. Its protein product is CASSLDSANSPLHF.

The chain combines TRBV6-5 with TRBJ2-7; TRBD2 matches at 9 bases. Per germline, CDR1 MNHEY and CDR2 SVGAGI. Germline trimming cut 5 bases from V and 3 bases from J; bases unmatched to any gene: 2. CDR3 length equals 13 residues. The CDR3 reads CASSKREDYEQYF. In nucleotides, the CDR3 is TGTGCCAGCAGTAAGCGGGAGGACTACGAGCAGTACTTC.

V and J are TRBV27 and TRBJ1-2; D is uncertain. Germline V lookup: CDR1 MNHEY, CDR2 SMNVEV (reference sequence). Trimming took off 6 bases at V and 2 bases at J, with 13 bases between the two ends. The CDR3 spans 14 residues. The chain's CDR3 is CASSRRRANYGYTF. CDR3 in DNA: TGTGCCAGCAGCAGGAGGCGGGCCAACTATGGCTACACCTTC.